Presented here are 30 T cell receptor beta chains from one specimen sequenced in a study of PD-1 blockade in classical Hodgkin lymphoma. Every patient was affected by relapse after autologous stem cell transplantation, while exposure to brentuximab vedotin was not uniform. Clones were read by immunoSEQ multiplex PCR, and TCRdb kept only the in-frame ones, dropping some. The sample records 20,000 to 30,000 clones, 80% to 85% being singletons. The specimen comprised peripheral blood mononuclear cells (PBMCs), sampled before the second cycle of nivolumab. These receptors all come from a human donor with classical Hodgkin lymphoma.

The CDR3, as DNA: TGCGCCAGCAGCCGACTAGCGGCGGAGGACGAGCAGTACTTC. It codes for CASSRLAAEDEQYF. This rearrangement joins TRBV5-1 to TRBJ2-7, with TRBD2 matching 9 bases. The CDR3 contains 14 residues. J was trimmed by 5 bases and V by 4 bases; bases with no gene match: 7. Germline V lookup: CDR1 SGHRS, CDR2 YFSETQ.

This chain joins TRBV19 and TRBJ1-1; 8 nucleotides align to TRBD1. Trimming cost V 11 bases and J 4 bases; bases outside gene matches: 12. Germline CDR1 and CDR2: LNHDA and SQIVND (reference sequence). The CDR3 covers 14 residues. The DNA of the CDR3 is TGTGCCTCCTCACCGACAGGGGTGGGCACTGAAGCTTTCTTT. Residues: CASSPTGVGTEAFF.

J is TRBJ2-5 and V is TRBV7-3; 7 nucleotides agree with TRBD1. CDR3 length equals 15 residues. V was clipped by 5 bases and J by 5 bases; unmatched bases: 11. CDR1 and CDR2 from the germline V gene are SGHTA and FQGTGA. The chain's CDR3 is CASSQGQSPRETQYF. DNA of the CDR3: TGTGCCAGCAGCCAGGGACAGTCCCCGAGGGAGACCCAGTACTTC.

For the CDR3, the DNA is TGTGCCAGCAGCCCCCGGTTGGGGGGGGACACAGATACGCAGTATTTT. Translation: CASSPRLGGDTDTQYF. The genes are TRBV13 and TRBJ2-3; the match to TRBD2 covers 7 bases. CDR3 size: 16 residues. CDR1 is PRHDT, CDR2 FYEKMQ, per germline (reference sequence). V dropped 5 bases and J dropped 2; count of bases not matched to a gene: 10.

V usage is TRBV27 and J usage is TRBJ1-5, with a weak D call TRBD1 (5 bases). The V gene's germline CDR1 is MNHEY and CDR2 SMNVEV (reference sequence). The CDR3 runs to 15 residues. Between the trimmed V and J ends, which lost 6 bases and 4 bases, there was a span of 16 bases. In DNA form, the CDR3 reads TGTGCCAGCAGCTCAGGAGGGGATTGGAATCAGCCCCAGCATTTT. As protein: CASSSGGDWNQPQHF.

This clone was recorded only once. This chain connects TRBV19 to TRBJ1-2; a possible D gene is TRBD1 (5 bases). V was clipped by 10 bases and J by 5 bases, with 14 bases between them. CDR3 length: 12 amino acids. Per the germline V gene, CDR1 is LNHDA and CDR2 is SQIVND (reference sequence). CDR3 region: CATSDTIYGYTF. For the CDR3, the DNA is TGTGCCACTTCGGACACGATATATGGCTACACCTTC.

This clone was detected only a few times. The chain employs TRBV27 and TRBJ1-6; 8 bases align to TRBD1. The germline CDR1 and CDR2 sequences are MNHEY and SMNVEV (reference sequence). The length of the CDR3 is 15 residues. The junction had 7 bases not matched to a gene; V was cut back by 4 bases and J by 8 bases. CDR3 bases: TGTGCCAGCAGTTCCCCGACAGGGGCCGATTCACCCCTCCACTTT. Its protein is CASSSPTGADSPLHF.

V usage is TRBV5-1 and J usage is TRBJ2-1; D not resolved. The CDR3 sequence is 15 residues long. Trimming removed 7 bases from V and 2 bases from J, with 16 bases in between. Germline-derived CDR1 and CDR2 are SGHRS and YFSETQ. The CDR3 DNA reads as TGCGCCAGCTCCCCTGGGCTAGACCCCTACAATGAGCAGTTCTTC. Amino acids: CASSPGLDPYNEQFF. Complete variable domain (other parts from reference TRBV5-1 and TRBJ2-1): KAGVTQTPRYLIKTRGQQVTLSCSPISGHRSVSWYQQTPGQGLQFLFEYFSETQRNKGNFPGRFSGRQFSNSRSEMNVSTLELGDSALYLCASSPGLDPYNEQFFGPGTRLTVL.

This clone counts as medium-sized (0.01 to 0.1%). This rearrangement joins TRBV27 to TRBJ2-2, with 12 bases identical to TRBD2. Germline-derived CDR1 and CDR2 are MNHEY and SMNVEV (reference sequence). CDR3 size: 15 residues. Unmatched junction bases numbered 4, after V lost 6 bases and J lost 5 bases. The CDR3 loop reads CASRTSGSSTGELFF. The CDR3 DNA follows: TGTGCCAGCAGGACTAGCGGGAGTAGTACCGGGGAGCTGTTTTTT.

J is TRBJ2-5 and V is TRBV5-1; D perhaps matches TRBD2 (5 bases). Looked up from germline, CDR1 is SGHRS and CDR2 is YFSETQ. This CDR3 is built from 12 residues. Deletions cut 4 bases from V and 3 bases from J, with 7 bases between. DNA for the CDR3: TGCGCCAGCAGCCTAGCTGAAGAGACCCAGTACTTC. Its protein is CASSLAEETQYF.

The CDR3 spells CASSDPTGTSGNTIYF. The CDR3 DNA is TGCGCCAGCAGTGACCCGACAGGGACCTCTGGAAACACCATATATTTT. The genes are TRBV10-2 and TRBJ1-3; 7 nucleotides match TRBD1. The CDR3 runs 16 residues. The V segment lost 3 bases and the J segment 0 bases; nucleotides outside the gene matches: 5. Germline CDR1 and CDR2: WSHSY and SAAADI.

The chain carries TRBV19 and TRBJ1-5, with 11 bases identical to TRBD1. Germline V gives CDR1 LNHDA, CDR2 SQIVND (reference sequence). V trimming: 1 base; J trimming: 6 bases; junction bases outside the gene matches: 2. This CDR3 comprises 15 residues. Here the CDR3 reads CASSIGGQGAQPQHF. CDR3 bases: TGTGCCAGTAGTATAGGAGGACAGGGGGCTCAGCCCCAGCATTTT.

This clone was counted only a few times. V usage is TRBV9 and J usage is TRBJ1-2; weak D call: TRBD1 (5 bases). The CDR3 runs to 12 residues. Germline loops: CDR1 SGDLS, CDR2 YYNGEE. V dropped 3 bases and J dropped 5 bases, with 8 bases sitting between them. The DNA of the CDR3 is TGTGCCAGCAGCGCACCAGGGTATGGCTACACCTTC. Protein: CASSAPGYGYTF.

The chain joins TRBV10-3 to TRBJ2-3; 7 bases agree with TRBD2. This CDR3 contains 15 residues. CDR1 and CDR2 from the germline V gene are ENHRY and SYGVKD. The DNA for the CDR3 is TGTTGCACTTCGTCGGGGGGAGGGAGGACAGATACGCAGTATTTT. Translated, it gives CCTSSGGGRTDTQYF.

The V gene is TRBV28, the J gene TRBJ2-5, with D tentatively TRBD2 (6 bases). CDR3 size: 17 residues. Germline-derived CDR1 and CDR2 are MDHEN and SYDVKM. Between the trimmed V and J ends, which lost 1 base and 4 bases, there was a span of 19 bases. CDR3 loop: CASSLSEGPGGGETQYF. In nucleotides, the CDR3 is TGTGCCAGCAGTTTATCGGAGGGGCCCGGGGGTGGAGAGACCCAGTACTTC.

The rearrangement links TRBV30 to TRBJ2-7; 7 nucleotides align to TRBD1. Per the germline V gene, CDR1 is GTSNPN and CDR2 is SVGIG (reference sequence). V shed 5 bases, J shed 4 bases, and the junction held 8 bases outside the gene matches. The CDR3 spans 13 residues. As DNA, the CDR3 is TGTGCCTGGGACAGACAGGGAACTTACGAGCAGTACTTC. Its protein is CAWDRQGTYEQYF. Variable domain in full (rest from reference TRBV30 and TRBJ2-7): SQTIHQWPATLVQPVGSPLSLECTVEGTSNPNLYWYRQAAGRGLQLLFYSVGIGQISSEVPQNLSASRPQDRQFILSSKKLLLSDSGFYLCAWDRQGTYEQYFGPGTRLTVT.

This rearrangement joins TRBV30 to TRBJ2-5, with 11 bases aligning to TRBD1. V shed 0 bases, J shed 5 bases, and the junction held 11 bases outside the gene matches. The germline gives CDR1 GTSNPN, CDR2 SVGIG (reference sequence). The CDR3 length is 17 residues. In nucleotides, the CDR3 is TGTGCCTGGAGTGTACGAGAATGGGACAGGGGGAAGGAGACCCAGTACTTC. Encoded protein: CAWSVREWDRGKETQYF. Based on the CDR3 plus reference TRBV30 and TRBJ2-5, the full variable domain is SQTIHQWPATLVQPVGSPLSLECTVEGTSNPNLYWYRQAAGRGLQLLFYSVGIGQISSEVPQNLSASRPQDRQFILSSKKLLLSDSGFYLCAWSVREWDRGKETQYFGPGTRLLVL.

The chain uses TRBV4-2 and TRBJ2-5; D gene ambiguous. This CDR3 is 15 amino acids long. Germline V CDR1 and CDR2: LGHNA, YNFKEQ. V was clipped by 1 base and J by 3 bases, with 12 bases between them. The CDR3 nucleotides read TGTGCCAGCAGCCAAGGCGGCGACACCAAAGAGACCCAGTACTTC. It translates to CASSQGGDTKETQYF.

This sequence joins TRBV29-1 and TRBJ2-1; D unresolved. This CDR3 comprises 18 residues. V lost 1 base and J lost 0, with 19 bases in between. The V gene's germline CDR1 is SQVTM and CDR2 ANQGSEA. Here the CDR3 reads CSVEGTSSGMSSYNEQFF. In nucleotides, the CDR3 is TGCAGCGTTGAAGGCACCTCGTCAGGTATGAGCTCCTACAATGAGCAGTTCTTC.

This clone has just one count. CDR3 nucleotides: TGTGCCAGCACCATAGGGACTTACACCGGGGAGCTGTTTTTT. It specifies CASTIGTYTGELFF. The chain uses TRBV7-9 and TRBJ2-2, with D perhaps matching TRBD2 (6 bases). The CDR3 runs to 14 residues. The germline V gene encodes CDR1 SEHNR and CDR2 FQNEAQ (reference sequence). V lost 7 bases and J lost 3, with 12 bases in between.

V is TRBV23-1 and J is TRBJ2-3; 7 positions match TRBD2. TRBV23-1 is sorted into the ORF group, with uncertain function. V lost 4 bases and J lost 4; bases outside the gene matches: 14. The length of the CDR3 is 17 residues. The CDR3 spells CASSRAPRGFRADTQYF. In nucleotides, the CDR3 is TGCGCCAGCAGTCGGGCCCCGCGGGGGTTTAGAGCAGATACGCAGTATTTT.

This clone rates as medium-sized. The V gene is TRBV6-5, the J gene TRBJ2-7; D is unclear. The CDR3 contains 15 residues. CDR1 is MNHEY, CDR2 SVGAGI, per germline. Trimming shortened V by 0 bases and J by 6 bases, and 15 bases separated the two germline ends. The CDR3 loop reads CASSYSTGSPLEQYF. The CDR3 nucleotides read TGTGCCAGCAGTTACTCTACTGGCTCCCCTCTCGAGCAGTACTTC.

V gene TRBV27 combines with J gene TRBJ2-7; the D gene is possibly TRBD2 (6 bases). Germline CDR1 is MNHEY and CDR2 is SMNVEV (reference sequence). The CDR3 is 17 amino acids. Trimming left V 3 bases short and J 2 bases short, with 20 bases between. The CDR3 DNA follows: TGTGCCAGCAGTTTCATCGGGACTCCGAATGGTGCCTACGAGCAGTACTTC. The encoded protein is CASSFIGTPNGAYEQYF.

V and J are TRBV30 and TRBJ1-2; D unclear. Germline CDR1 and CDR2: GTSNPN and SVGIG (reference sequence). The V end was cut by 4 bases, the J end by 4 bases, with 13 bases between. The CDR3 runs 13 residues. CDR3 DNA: TGTGCCTGGATCTTATCATTACGCTATGGCTACACCTTC. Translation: CAWILSLRYGYTF.

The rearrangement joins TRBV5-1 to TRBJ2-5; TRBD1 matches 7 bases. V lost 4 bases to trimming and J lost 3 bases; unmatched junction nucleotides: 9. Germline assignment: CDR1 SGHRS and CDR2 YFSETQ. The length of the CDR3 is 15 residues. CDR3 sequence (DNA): TGCGCCAGCAGCCAGGGACAGCCCCCAAAAGAGACCCAGTACTTC. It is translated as CASSQGQPPKETQYF.

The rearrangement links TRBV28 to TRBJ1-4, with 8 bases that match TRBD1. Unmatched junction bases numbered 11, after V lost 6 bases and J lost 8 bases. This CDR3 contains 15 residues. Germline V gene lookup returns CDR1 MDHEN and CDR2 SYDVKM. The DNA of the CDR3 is TGTGCCAGCAGGCCCCAGGGGGCCTTCGACGAAAAACTGTTTTTT. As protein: CASRPQGAFDEKLFF.

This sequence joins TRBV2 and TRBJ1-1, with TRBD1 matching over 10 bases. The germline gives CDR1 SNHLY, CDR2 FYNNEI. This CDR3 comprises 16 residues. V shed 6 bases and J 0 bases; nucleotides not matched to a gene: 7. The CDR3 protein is CASSHRQGAVNTEAFF. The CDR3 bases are TGTGCCAGCAGCCATAGACAGGGGGCCGTGAACACTGAAGCTTTCTTT.

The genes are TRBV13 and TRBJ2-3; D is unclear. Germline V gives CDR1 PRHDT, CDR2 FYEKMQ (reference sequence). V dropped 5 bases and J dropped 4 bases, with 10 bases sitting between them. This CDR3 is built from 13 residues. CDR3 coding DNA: TGTGCCAGCAGCCCATCCGGTTCAGATACGCAGTATTTT. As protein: CASSPSGSDTQYF.

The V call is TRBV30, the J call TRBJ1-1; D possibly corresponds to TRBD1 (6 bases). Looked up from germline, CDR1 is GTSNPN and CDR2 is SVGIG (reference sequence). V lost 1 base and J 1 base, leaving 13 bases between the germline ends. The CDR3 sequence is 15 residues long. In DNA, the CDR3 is TGTGCCTGGAGTGCGGGGGGGCAGGGGAACACTGAAGCTTTCTTT. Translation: CAWSAGGQGNTEAFF.

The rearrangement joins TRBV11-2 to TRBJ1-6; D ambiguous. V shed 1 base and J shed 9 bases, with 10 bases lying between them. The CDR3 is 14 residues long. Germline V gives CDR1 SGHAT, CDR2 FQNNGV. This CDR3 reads CASSLVGWGSPLHF. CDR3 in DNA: TGTGCCAGCAGCTTAGTGGGTTGGGGTTCACCCCTCCACTTT.